Each of the 20 T cell receptor beta chains below was sequenced from the same sample in a study of T cell clonality in common variable immunodeficiency. Assay: immunoSEQ multiplex PCR; the TCRdb copy retains only in-frame clones and omits some. Altogether about 52,000 clones were found in the sample, and no singletons occur. The sample taken for sequencing was peripheral blood mononuclear cells. These receptors came from a person between 18 and 75 years old in good health.

This clone was observed many times. The read ends 3 residues early relative to the CDR3; the germline J gene fills the gap. The chain carries TRBV6-2 or TRBV6-3 and TRBJ1-5; D is perhaps TRBD1 (5 bases). The ends were cut back, 6 bases at V and 2 bases at J, with 20 bases in the middle. There are 17 residues in the CDR3. CDR1 MNHEY and CDR2 SVGEGT come from the germline V gene. The CDR3: CASSPMQRGRGNQPQHF. The DNA read from the CDR3 is TGTGCCAGCAGCCCTATGCAGCGGGGGAGAGGCAATCAGCCC.

This clone appeared many times. With the read ending 3 residues before the CDR3 end, the germline J gene is used to fill in that end. The chain couples TRBV4-2 to TRBJ2-2; 8 nucleotides align to TRBD2. CDR1 and CDR2 (germline): LGHNA, YNFKEQ. This CDR3 spans 16 amino acids. Trimming took 0 bases from V and 6 from J; bases not matched to a gene: 6. CDR3 protein: CASSQEAGAGAGELFF. CDR3 bases read: TGTGCCAGCAGCCAAGAAGCGGGGGCAGGGGCCGGGGAG.

This clone showed up many times. The CDR3 end falls 3 residues outside the read, so it is completed with the germline J gene. This chain joins TRBV19 and TRBJ2-2, with 10 nucleotides matching TRBD1. Germline CDR1 LNHDA, CDR2 SQIVND (reference sequence). Trimming cost V 10 bases and J 3 bases; bases outside gene matches: 8. The CDR3 totals 15 residues. CDR3 bases read: TGTGCCACATCGACAGGGGGCCACGACACCGGGGAG. Translating gives CATSTGGHDTGE. The CDR3 in its entirety is CATSTGGHDTGELFF. The complete variable domain, with remaining parts taken from reference TRBV19 and TRBJ2-2, reads DGGITQSPKYLFRKEGQNVTLSCEQNLNHDAMYWYRQDPGQGLRLIYYSQIVNDFQKGDIAEGYSVSREKKESFPLTVTSAQKNPTAFYLCATSTGGHDTGELFFGEGSRLTVL.

This clone was counted many times. An end of the junction differs from the germline gene, which may be a read error. The CDR3 end falls 3 residues outside the read, so it is completed with the germline J gene. This chain connects TRBV5-1 to TRBJ2-1; D is unclear. The CDR3 sequence is 16 residues long. The V gene's germline CDR1 is SGHRS and CDR2 YFSETQ. CDR3 protein: CASNLGSGATYNEQFF. CDR3 DNA (partial): TGCGCCAGCAACTTGGGTTCAGGTGCGACCTACAATGAG.

This clone was seen ten or more times. The sequenced fragment ends 3 residues before the CDR3 boundary, so the rest is inferred from the germline J gene. The rearrangement joins TRBV20-1 to TRBJ2-1; TRBD2 aligns across 7 bases. The J segment lost 7 bases and the V segment lost 2 bases, leaving 8 bases of the junction unmatched. The V gene's germline CDR1 is DFQATT and CDR2 SNEGSKA (reference sequence). The CDR3 contains 14 residues. Here the CDR3 reads CSARLAGVLNEQFF. The DNA read from the CDR3 is TGCAGTGCTAGACTTGCGGGAGTACTTAATGAG.

This clone was counted at least ten times. The read is 3 residues too short to cover the CDR3 end, so that end is filled in from the germline J gene. The chain has TRBV7-2 and TRBJ2-3; 9 bases map to TRBD2. The CDR3 contains 15 residues. V lost 5 bases and J lost 0; bases outside the gene matches: 3. The V gene's germline CDR1 is SGHTA and CDR2 FQGNSA. The CDR3 protein is CASSPTSGSTDTQYF. The sequenced part of the CDR3 DNA is TGTGCCAGCAGCCCGACTAGCGGAAGCACAGATACG.

There are many counts of this clone. The CDR3 extends 3 residues past the end of the read, so its final part is completed from the germline J gene. This chain links TRBV7-2 with TRBJ2-7, with no clear D. Germline CDR1 SGHTA, CDR2 FQGNSA. Trimming left V 2 bases short and J 2 bases short, with 10 bases between. The CDR3 consists of 14 residues. CDR3 protein: CASSLLGGAYEQYF. The CDR3 bases that were read are TGTGCCAGCAGCTTACTTGGCGGAGCCTACGAG.

This clone appeared many times. The sequenced fragment ends 3 residues before the CDR3 boundary, so the rest is inferred from the germline J gene. This chain joins TRBV19 and TRBJ1-4; TRBD1 agrees at 8 bases. The V gene end was trimmed by 6 bases and the J gene end by 5 bases; junction bases not matched to a gene: 8. Germline V gene sequence: CDR1 LNHDA, CDR2 SQIVND (reference sequence). CDR3 length: 15 residues. The CDR3: CASSAGQAQNEKLFF. The sequenced part of the CDR3 DNA is TGTGCCAGTAGCGCGGGACAGGCGCAAAATGAAAAA.

Concerning this clone itself: The read comes to an end 3 residues before the CDR3 does, leaving the germline J gene to fill in the end. The V call is TRBV6-1, the J call TRBJ1-1, with 9 bases aligning to TRBD1. The CDR3 length is 16 residues. V dropped 1 base and J dropped 0; count of bases not matched to a gene: 3. Germline CDR1 reads MNHNS; CDR2 reads SASEGT. CDR3 bases read: TGTGCCAGCAGTGAAGGGACAGGGGTTTTGAACACTGAA. The encoded protein is CASSEGTGVLNTE. The entire CDR3 sequence reads CASSEGTGVLNTEAFF.

This clone was seen repeatedly, ten times or more. Read sequence stops 3 residues before the CDR3 end, and the germline J gene provides the missing end. The chain carries TRBV5-1 and TRBJ2-3; tentatively, D is TRBD2 (5 bases). CDR1 is SGHRS, CDR2 YFSETQ, per germline. CDR3 length: 16 residues. V shed 0 bases and J shed 7 bases, with 18 bases lying between them. This CDR3 is CASSLAFAGPGNTQYF. The DNA read from the CDR3 is TGCGCCAGCAGCTTGGCCTTTGCGGGCCCGGGGAATACG.

The table lists this clone with many counts. The read terminates 3 residues ahead of where the CDR3 ends, so the germline J gene completes it. The chain is built from TRBV4-2 and TRBJ2-3, with 9 positions matching TRBD2. The V and J ends lost 1 base and 5 bases, in that order; junction bases with no gene match: 7. The germline CDR1 and CDR2 sequences are LGHNA and YNFKEQ. The CDR3 spans 16 residues. The sequenced part of the CDR3 DNA is TGTGCCAGCAGCCAAGGGCGGGGGGGAGGGGTAGATACG. This codes for CASSQGRGGGVDT. The whole CDR3 protein reads CASSQGRGGGVDTQYF.

This clone was detected ten times or more. CDR3 residues: CAWSAGLAEETQYF. The DNA read from the CDR3 is TGTGCCTGGAGCGCTGGACTAGCAGAAGAGACC. V usage is TRBV30 and J usage is TRBJ2-5, with 8 bases matching TRBD2. The read finishes 3 residues shy of the CDR3 end, and the germline J gene is used to complete it. CDR3 length equals 14 residues. V was clipped by 3 bases and J by 3 bases; unmatched bases: 6. Germline CDR1 GTSNPN, CDR2 SVGIG (reference sequence).

This clone was recorded at least ten times. Read coverage stops 3 residues before the CDR3 terminus; the germline J gene supplies the remainder. The J gene is TRBJ2-1, the V gene TRBV5-1; 7 nucleotides line up with TRBD2. J lost 9 bases, V lost 4 bases, and 13 bases had no gene match. Germline V gene lookup returns CDR1 SGHRS and CDR2 YFSETQ. The CDR3 is 15 residues long. The CDR3 region is CASSRGSGGIVEQFF. The part of the CDR3 DNA that was read is TGCGCCAGCAGCAGGGGTTCCGGGGGGATCGTTGAG.

This clone was counted ten times or more. The read falls 3 residues short of the CDR3 end, and the missing part is taken from the germline J gene. The V gene is TRBV5-1, the J gene TRBJ2-3; D not resolved. The CDR3 has 15 residues. V lost 4 bases, J lost 0 bases, and 12 bases lay in between. The germline CDR1 and CDR2 sequences are SGHRS and YFSETQ. CDR3 DNA (partial): TGCGCCAGCAGCCCCCGGTCCCTTAGCACAGATACG. Amino acids: CASSPRSLSTDT. The whole CDR3 sequence is CASSPRSLSTDTQYF.

This clone has ten or more counts. The read terminates 3 residues before the CDR3 end, so the remaining end is supplied by the germline J gene. This sequence joins TRBV28 and TRBJ1-1, with TRBD1 as a possible D gene (6 bases). The CDR3 consists of 13 residues. Germline V gives CDR1 MDHEN, CDR2 SYDVKM. The part of the CDR3 DNA that was read is TGTGCCAGCAGAGAACCAAGAGGACAGGAA. This sequence encodes CASREPRGQE. The CDR3 reads in full as CASREPRGQEAFF.

Ten or more counts support this clone. Coverage ceases 3 residues before the CDR3 finishes, and the germline J gene fills in the end. This chain uses TRBV19 with TRBJ2-7; 7 bases agree with TRBD2. The length of the CDR3 is 13 residues. The V and J ends lost 4 bases and 3 bases, in that order; junction bases with no gene match: 3. Germline lookup yields CDR1 LNHDA and CDR2 SQIVND (reference sequence). CDR3 bases read: TGTGCCAGTAGTAAGGCGGGAGTCTACGAG. Its translation is CASSKAGVYE. The complete CDR3 protein is CASSKAGVYEQYF.

This clone was recorded many times. CDR3 DNA (partial): TGTGCCAGTAGTATTTCTAGCGGGAGGTTTGGGCCCTACGAG. This sequence encodes CASSISSGRFGPYE. The CDR3 in full is CASSISSGRFGPYEQYF. This chain connects TRBV19 to TRBJ2-7; 11 bases line up with TRBD2. From the germline J gene comes the end of the CDR3, since the read stops 3 residues before it. The CDR3 length is 17 residues. Germline CDR1 LNHDA, CDR2 SQIVND (reference sequence). Germline trimming cut 3 bases from V and 2 bases from J; bases unmatched to any gene: 9.

This clone was seen many times. The CDR3 is cut off 3 residues early in the read; its end comes from the germline J gene. V gene TRBV13 combines with J gene TRBJ2-1; 9 nucleotides agree with TRBD2. The trim removed 4 bases at V and 2 bases at J, leaving 3 bases unmatched. In germline, CDR1 is PRHDT, CDR2 FYEKMQ (reference sequence). The CDR3 is 15 residues long. The CDR3 reads CASSSRLAAYNEQFF. The CDR3 DNA, read in part, is TGTGCCAGCAGCTCCCGACTAGCGGCCTACAATGAG.

This clone was counted at least ten times. The read ends 3 residues early relative to the CDR3; the germline J gene fills the gap. The V gene is TRBV14, the J gene TRBJ1-3, with a tentative D call TRBD1 (5 bases). CDR1 and CDR2 from the germline V gene are SGHDN and FVKESK. V shed 4 bases and J shed 4 bases, with 20 bases lying between them. CDR3 length: 17 amino acids. CDR3 sequence: CASSLGRRQTIGNTIYF. Partial CDR3 DNA: TGTGCCAGCAGCCTCGGGCGGCGACAGACAATCGGAAACACC.

This clone was recorded at least ten times. Partial CDR3 DNA: TGTGCCAGCAGCTTGAGGACTAGCGGGAGTACCTACAATGAG. Translated: CASSLRTSGSTYNE. The CDR3, in full, reads CASSLRTSGSTYNEQFF. The V gene is TRBV9, the J gene TRBJ2-1; TRBD2 matches 13 bases. Read sequence stops 3 residues before the CDR3 end, and the germline J gene provides the missing end. The CDR3 is 17 amino acids. The germline CDR1 and CDR2 sequences are SGDLS and YYNGEE. V was pared by 4 bases and J by 2 bases, with 6 bases of the junction left unmatched.